Here is one T cell receptor beta chain with its context. What it binds is not known. The sample is drawn from a study of blood T cells in healthy people across ages. Overall study findings and caveats: A roughly linear fall in TCR beta diversity per million T cells was seen with increasing age.

The V end lost 8 bases, the J end lost 8 bases, and 18 bases lay between the germline ends. CDR3 length equals 13 residues. Germline CDR1 and CDR2: MNHEY and SMNVEV (reference sequence). A second PCR, run for 7 to 11 cycles, used a sample-barcoded 5' primer plus a J-beta primer mix. TCRdb redid the calling of the 5' RACE reads with MiXCR, one entry per CDR3 protein. The profile covers hundreds of thousands of distinct CDR3 sequences, with approximately 50% appearing a single time and 30% to 40% taken by the ten largest. The chain joins TRBV27 to TRBJ1-1, with D perhaps matching TRBD1 (5 bases). This sequence originates from a woman aged 60-75 years in good health. What was sequenced was blood. The CDR3 spells CASGRDRFKEAFF. The CDR3 nucleotides read TGTGCCAGCGGTAGGGACCGTTTCAAAGAAGCTTTCTTT.